These 26 T cell receptor beta chains originate from one sample sequenced in a study of cytomegalovirus exposure and HLA in healthy donors. 13 Jbeta primers and 60 Vbeta primers were used for the PCR. Here immunoSEQ multiplex PCR was the method, and the copy in TCRdb shows in-frame clones only, minus some. The sample contains approximately 150,000 clones, approximately 73% of which appear only once. Input material: PBMCs. These TCRs come from a woman younger than 35 in good health and CMV-seronegative.

This clone appeared a few times. This chain uses TRBV4-1 with TRBJ2-2, with 8 nucleotides matching TRBD2. From germline, CDR1 is MGHRA and CDR2 YSYEKL. Losses at the gene ends were 4 bases for V and 6 bases for J; bases not matched to a gene: 7. The CDR3 sequence is 15 residues long. CDR3 protein: CASSRGLAFAGELFF. In nucleotides, the CDR3 is TGCGCCAGCAGCCGCGGACTAGCTTTTGCCGGGGAGCTGTTTTTT.

V and J are TRBV18 and TRBJ2-5; 7 positions agree with TRBD1. The CDR3 totals 15 residues. CDR1 is KGHSH, CDR2 LQKENI, per germline. V was clipped by 0 bases and J by 1 base; unmatched bases: 2. CDR3 region: CASSPPDRVQETQYF. The CDR3 DNA follows: TGTGCCAGCTCACCACCAGACAGGGTCCAAGAGACCCAGTACTTC.

V and J are TRBV11-3 and TRBJ2-5, with 12 bases matching TRBD1. CDR3 length: 14 residues. Per the germline V gene, CDR1 is SGHNT and CDR2 is YENEEA. V dropped 5 bases and J dropped 4; count of bases not matched to a gene: 2. CDR3 coding DNA: TGTGCCAGCAGCCGGGACAGGGGGCGAGAGACCCAGTACTTC. Its protein is CASSRDRGRETQYF.

The chain uses TRBV13 and TRBJ2-3; D may be TRBD2 (6 bases). Germline values: CDR1 PRHDT, CDR2 FYEKMQ (reference sequence). This CDR3 is built from 15 residues. The V gene lost 3 bases and the J gene lost 7 bases, with 17 bases spanning the gap. This chain's CDR3 is CASSLTGESPNTQYF. CDR3 DNA: TGTGCCAGCAGCTTGACGGGGGAGAGTCCAAATACGCAGTATTTT.

The chain employs TRBV5-1 and TRBJ1-2, with TRBD1 identical over 9 bases. The CDR3 consists of 15 residues. V lost 4 bases to trimming and J lost 5 bases; unmatched junction nucleotides: 9. Germline V gene data show CDR1 as SGHRS and CDR2 as YFSETQ. This CDR3 is CASSPRTGAGYGYTF. The CDR3 coding sequence is TGCGCCAGCAGCCCACGGACAGGGGCTGGGTATGGCTACACCTTC.

This clone was recorded a few times. This rearrangement joins TRBV28 to TRBJ1-2, with D unclear. Germline CDR1 and CDR2: MDHEN and SYDVKM. V lost 7 bases, J lost 4 bases, and 13 bases lay in between. The CDR3 is 13 residues long. CDR3 loop: CASTLREVYGYTF. CDR3 nucleotides: TGTGCCAGCACCCTACGGGAAGTCTATGGCTACACCTTC.

The rearrangement links TRBV4-3 to TRBJ2-2; D ambiguous. The V gene's germline CDR1 is LGHNA and CDR2 YSLEER. This CDR3 region has 13 residues. The V end lost 2 bases, the J end lost 9 bases, and 10 bases lay between the germline ends. In DNA form, the CDR3 reads TGCGCCAGCAGCCAAACGGTGTCGAGGGAGCTGTTTTTT. This codes for CASSQTVSRELFF.

DNA for the CDR3: TGTGCCAGCAGCCCCCCCGGGAGGCCCTACGAGCAGTACGTC. Residues: CASSPPGRPYEQYV. V gene TRBV7-2 combines with J gene TRBJ2-7, with 7 bases that match TRBD2. This CDR3 is built from 14 residues. The junction had 6 bases not matched to a gene; V was cut back by 5 bases and J by 2 bases. The germline gives CDR1 SGHTA, CDR2 FQGNSA.

The chain is built from TRBV19 and TRBJ1-1; TRBD1 aligns across 8 bases. V was clipped by 7 bases and J by 7 bases; unmatched bases: 8. CDR3 size: 13 residues. The germline V gene encodes CDR1 LNHDA and CDR2 SQIVND (reference sequence). CDR3 coding DNA: TGTGCCAGTAAGGCAGGGGGCGTGGGTGAAGCTTTCTTT. Translated, it gives CASKAGGVGEAFF.

A single count supports this clone. The chain couples TRBV7-2 to TRBJ2-3; no definite D call. V dropped 1 base and J dropped 2 bases, with 10 bases sitting between them. CDR1 SGHTA and CDR2 FQGNSA come from the germline V gene. The CDR3 runs 15 residues. CDR3 loop: CASSLGRPPTDTQYF. The CDR3 nucleotides read TGTGCCAGCAGCTTAGGGCGGCCCCCCACAGATACGCAGTATTTT.

The genes are TRBV7-8 and TRBJ2-3; D gene unclear. This CDR3 has 17 amino acids. With 2 bases removed from V and 0 bases from J, the gap between germline ends came to 15 bases. Germline loops: CDR1 SGHVS, CDR2 FQNEAQ. CDR3 nucleotides: TGTGCCAGCAGCTTACTCCGAAATAGTGCTAGCACAGATACGCAGTATTTT. Translated: CASSLLRNSASTDTQYF.

The chain couples TRBV2 to TRBJ2-2; 9 nucleotides agree with TRBD1. CDR1 and CDR2 (germline): SNHLY, FYNNEI. This CDR3 has 14 amino acids. Trimming at V came to 11 bases and at J to 3 bases, leaving 7 bases not matched to a gene. This CDR3 reads CAGRTGEDTGELFF. The DNA of the CDR3 is TGTGCCGGACGGACAGGGGAGGACACCGGGGAGCTGTTTTTT.

This clone was seen just once. The chain couples TRBV30 to TRBJ2-3, with 11 bases matching TRBD2. The CDR3 length is 14 residues. V was pared by 2 bases and J by 5 bases, with 3 bases of the junction left unmatched. CDR1 is GTSNPN, CDR2 SVGIG, per germline (reference sequence). The CDR3 DNA reads TGTGCCTGGAGTCAAGGACTAGCGGGAGATACGCAGTATTTT. Its translation is CAWSQGLAGDTQYF.

The V call is TRBV4-3, the J call TRBJ1-4, with D possibly matching TRBD1 (5 bases). The germline V gene encodes CDR1 LGHNA and CDR2 YSLEER. The CDR3 is made up of 16 amino acids. The ends were cut back, 5 bases at V and 6 bases at J, with 19 bases in the middle. The CDR3 is CASSLRSRGRDEKLFF. Written as DNA, the CDR3 is TGCGCCAGCAGCTTAAGATCCCGGGGGAGGGATGAAAAACTGTTTTTT.

J is TRBJ2-2 and V is TRBV9, with 10 positions matching TRBD2. Losses at the gene ends were 3 bases for V and 8 bases for J; bases not matched to a gene: 13. Germline loops: CDR1 SGDLS, CDR2 YYNGEE. The CDR3 extends over 17 amino acids. The CDR3 DNA reads TGTGCCAGCAGCGCCGGGGGGCTAGCGGGAGTAACAGGGGAGCTGTTTTTT. Translated, it gives CASSAGGLAGVTGELFF.

The genes are TRBV5-4 and TRBJ2-3; the match to TRBD2 covers 8 bases. The trim removed 7 bases at V and 5 bases at J, leaving 12 bases unmatched. CDR3 size: 15 residues. CDR1 and CDR2 (germline): SGHNT, YYREEE (reference sequence). The CDR3 here is CASHLGTSLGDTQYF. The DNA of the CDR3 is TGTGCCAGCCACTTGGGGACTAGTCTCGGAGATACGCAGTATTTT.

The gene calls are TRBV18 and TRBJ1-1; D unclear. Germline V gene sequence: CDR1 KGHSH, CDR2 LQKENI. Trimming removed 2 bases at V and 4 bases at J, with 14 bases between. The length of the CDR3 is 15 residues. Here the CDR3 reads CASSPNLARGTEAFF. The CDR3 nucleotides are TGTGCCAGCTCACCAAATTTAGCGCGGGGCACTGAAGCTTTCTTT.

The chain employs TRBV6-5 and TRBJ2-1; the D gene is possibly TRBD2 (6 bases). V was clipped by 7 bases and J by 9 bases, with 16 bases between them. The CDR3 consists of 13 residues. Looked up from germline, CDR1 is MNHEY and CDR2 is SVGAGI. The CDR3 coding sequence is TGTGCCAGCACCCAGGAGGGGAACGGTGAGCAGTTCTTC. Translation gives CASTQEGNGEQFF.

V is TRBV11-1 and J is TRBJ2-7; TRBD2 is a possible D gene (6 bases). V lost 0 bases and J lost 3, with 9 bases in between. The CDR3 sequence is 14 residues long. CDR1 and CDR2 from the germline V gene are SGHAT and FQDESV (reference sequence). The chain's CDR3 is CASSLAGGDYEQYV. In nucleotides, the CDR3 is TGTGCCAGCAGCTTAGCGGGAGGAGACTACGAGCAGTACGTC.

The V call is TRBV19, the J call TRBJ2-1; the match to TRBD2 covers 15 bases. J gave up 4 bases and V 7 bases, and 8 bases lay outside the gene matches. Germline CDR1 is LNHDA and CDR2 is SQIVND (reference sequence). The CDR3 covers 17 residues. CDR3 loop: CASTSGTSGRWYNEQFF. The CDR3 DNA sequence: TGTGCCAGTACCTCCGGGACTAGCGGGAGGTGGTACAATGAGCAGTTCTTC.

The rearrangement joins TRBV11-2 to TRBJ2-3, with no clear D. CDR3 length: 12 residues. The V gene lost 3 bases and the J gene lost 3 bases, with 4 bases spanning the gap. Germline assignment: CDR1 SGHAT and CDR2 FQNNGV. CDR3 DNA sequence: TGTGCCAGCAGCTTCACTACAGATACGCAGTATTTT. This encodes CASSFTTDTQYF. Filled out from reference TRBV11-2 and TRBJ2-3, the complete variable domain reads EAGVAQSPRYKIIEKRQSVAFWCNPISGHATLYWYQQILGQGPKLLIQFQNNGVVDDSQLPKDRFSAERLKGVDSTLKIQPAKLEDSAVYLCASSFTTDTQYFGPGTRLTVL.

A single count supports this clone. J is TRBJ1-6 and V is TRBV6-1, with D possibly being TRBD1 (5 bases). The CDR3 totals 14 residues. CDR1 MNHNS and CDR2 SASEGT come from the germline V gene. Between the trimmed V and J ends, which lost 3 bases and 9 bases, there was a span of 12 bases. The CDR3 DNA follows: TGTGCCAGCAGTGAGGCAGGGTATGGTTCACCCCTCCACTTT. It encodes CASSEAGYGSPLHF.

The rearrangement joins TRBV6-1 to TRBJ1-5; D unclear. The CDR3 is made up of 13 amino acids. Germline CDR1 MNHNS, CDR2 SASEGT. The V and J ends lost 3 bases and 4 bases respectively, with 7 bases between them. The CDR3 region has the DNA TGTGCCAGCAGTGACGACATGAATCAGCCCCAGCATTTT. The encoded protein is CASSDDMNQPQHF.

The gene calls are TRBV7-3 and TRBJ1-1, with D hard to call. Germline V gene sequence: CDR1 SGHTA, CDR2 FQGTGA. The V gene lost 8 bases and the J gene lost 5 bases, with 12 bases spanning the gap. The CDR3 runs to 12 residues. The CDR3 DNA reads TGTGCCAGCCGGGGTGCGGGGACTGAAGCTTTCTTT. It yields the protein CASRGAGTEAFF.

The genes are TRBV6-1 and TRBJ1-2; 10 nucleotides line up with TRBD1. Germline CDR1 MNHNS, CDR2 SASEGT. The trim removed 10 bases at V and 3 bases at J, leaving 8 bases unmatched. The CDR3 extends over 14 amino acids. The CDR3 DNA sequence: TGTGCCACCGCACGACAGGGGGCGGACTATGGCTACACCTTC. Translated: CATARQGADYGYTF.

V gene TRBV21-1 combines with J gene TRBJ2-7; no DNA check was done on the table's D call, TRBD2. TRBV21-1 is assigned pseudogene status. The CDR3 is 20 residues long. CDR3 bases: TGTGCCAGCAGCAAAAAGGGAGGGACTAGCGGGAGGCGGAGCTCCTACGAGCAGTACGTC. This encodes CASSKKGGTSGRRSSYEQYV.